The TCR beta chain under discussion was sequenced for a study of neoadjuvant anti-PD-1 for oral cavity cancer. General study findings and limits: Pretreatment Treg/Th17 ratio correlated inversely with post-treatment tumor clonality.

V was shortened by 1 base and J by 6 bases, with 13 bases between the two germline ends. This CDR3 has 14 residues. The germline V gene encodes CDR1 SEHNR and CDR2 FQNEAQ (reference sequence). A note on this clone: Its antigen is currently unknown.

Produced via immunoSEQ multiplex PCR; TCRdb's table is partial and in-frame only. This repertoire shows about 6,700 clones, around 77% found once; its top ten account for approximately 3%. The sequence was collected from a person aged 35-79 years with oral cavity squamous cell carcinoma. Sequenced material: PBMCs, taken before nivolumab (anti-PD-1) treatment. The genes are TRBV7-9 and TRBJ2-7; D is perhaps TRBD1 (6 bases). This CDR3 is CASSLGQDQGEQYF. The CDR3 region has the DNA TGTGCCAGCAGCTTAGGACAGGATCAAGGCGAGCAGTACTTC.